This TCR beta chain is drawn from a study of beta chain features in type 1 diabetes. Study outcomes and limitations: People with Type 1 diabetes carried modestly yet significantly shorter TCRB CDR3s in all four CD4+ subsets.

Based on CD45RO/CCR7/CD25/CD127/CD95/CD27, CD4+ regulatory, stem cell-like memory, naive and central memory cells were sorted. Germline CDR1 is LNHNV and CDR2 is YYDKDF (reference sequence). Trimming removed 1 base from V and 6 bases from J, with 10 bases in between. The CDR3 has 14 amino acids. This clone was seen a handful of times. As yet, its antigen is unknown. Since all of the isolated RNA was reverse transcribed, expressed TCRB transcripts were what got sequenced. Clones were read by immunoSEQ multiplex PCR, and TCRdb kept only the in-frame ones, dropping some. Of about 52,000 clones listed, approximately 45% are singletons.

Sequenced material: Tregs from blood. The TCR comes from a man aged 25-40 years with type 1 diabetes. This chain connects TRBV15 to TRBJ1-5; the D is unclear. DNA of the CDR3: TGTGCCACCAGCAGAGGAGGGTTTATTCAGCCCCAGCATTTT. Residues: CATSRGGFIQPQHF.